Listed below are T cell receptor beta chains from one sample, sequenced in a study of blood T cell repertoires in COVID-19. Sequenced by immunoSEQ multiplex PCR; TCRdb stores in-frame clones only, minus some. The sample holds 150,000 or so clones, 84% seen once. Sequencing was performed on peripheral blood. Source of these receptors: a human donor in a cohort sampled during active COVID-19. Both conserved end residues are part of each CDR3. The D gene is left open where the match is weak. Only some rows state a clone size, as once, few, many or a class for expanded clones.

d_call,v_call,clone_size,j_call,cdr3_aa,cdr3_nt
.,TRBV19,once,TRBJ1-6,CASSIDAAHSPLHF,TGTGCCAGTAGTATAGATGCGGCTCATTCACCCCTCCACTTT
TRBD2,TRBV2,.,TRBJ2-1,CASKGLKYEQFF,TGTGCCAGCAAGGGACTAAAGTATGAGCAGTTCTTC
TRBD1,TRBV5-6,.,TRBJ1-6,CASSTRQGGPLHF,TGTGCCAGCAGCACAAGACAGGGGGGACCCCTCCACTTT
.,TRBV7-8,.,TRBJ2-3,CASSPEGAQITQYF,TGTGCCAGCAGCCCCGAGGGAGCACAGATAACGCAGTATTTT
.,TRBV5-1,.,TRBJ2-2,CASSGTPSSGELFF,TGCGCCAGCTCCGGGACTCCTAGCTCCGGGGAGCTGTTTTTT
.,TRBV5-1,.,TRBJ1-6,CASSLATAGYNSPLHF,TGCGCCAGCAGCTTGGCCACGGCAGGGTATAATTCACCCCTCCACTTT
.,TRBV6-4,.,TRBJ1-2,CASSDSARLGGYTF,TGTGCCAGCAGTGACTCCGCCAGGCTGGGTGGCTACACCTTC
TRBD2,TRBV5-1,.,TRBJ2-1,CASIPGLAGGPYNEQFF,TGCGCCAGCATCCCAGGACTAGCGGGAGGGCCCTACAATGAGCAGTTCTTC
.,TRBV2,.,TRBJ2-7,CASILTPNEQYF,TGTGCCAGCATCCTGACTCCCAACGAGCAGTACTTC
.,TRBV7-2,.,TRBJ2-7,CASSQRAGANSYEQYF,TGTGCCAGCAGCCAAAGGGCGGGGGCCAACTCCTACGAGCAGTACTTC
.,TRBV7-8,.,TRBJ2-1,CASSPRGTDGYEQFF,TGTGCCAGCAGCCCCCGGGGGACCGACGGGTATGAGCAGTTCTTC
.,TRBV19,once,TRBJ1-5,CASSTIGGSGQPQHF,TGTGCCAGTAGTACGATCGGGGGTTCAGGGCAGCCCCAGCATTTT
TRBD2,TRBV7-9,few,TRBJ2-1,CASSSGTSGTYNEQFF,TGTGCCAGCAGCTCCGGGACTAGCGGTACCTACAATGAGCAGTTCTTC
TRBD1,TRBV2,.,TRBJ1-4,CASGTEWILFF,TGTGCCAGCGGGACAGAATGGATACTGTTTTTT
.,TRBV3-1/TRBV3-2,.,TRBJ2-1,CASSQDVKGYNEQFF,TGTGCCAGCAGCCAAGATGTGAAGGGGTACAATGAGCAGTTCTTC
TRBD1,TRBV4-3,few,TRBJ1-2,CASSQDFDRGGYGYTF,TGCGCCAGCAGCCAAGATTTTGACAGGGGGGGATATGGCTACACCTTC
TRBD1,TRBV25-1,.,TRBJ1-1,CASISSQGQGTSTAFF,TGTGCCAGCATTAGCTCCCAGGGACAGGGGACGAGCACAGCTTTCTTT
.,TRBV14,.,TRBJ2-3,CASSQEERTTDTQYF,TGTGCCAGCAGCCAAGAAGAGCGGACCACAGATACGCAGTATTTT
.,TRBV24-1,few,TRBJ2-2,CATSGQGGTGELFF,TGTGCCACCAGTGGTCAGGGGGGCACCGGGGAGCTGTTTTTT
.,TRBV3-1/TRBV3-2,.,TRBJ1-5,CASSQGRQGSNQPQHF,TGTGCCAGCAGCCAAGGGCGGCAGGGGAGCAATCAGCCCCAGCATTTT
.,TRBV11-2,once,TRBJ1-2,CASTTAPGSQYGYTF,TGTGCCAGCACCACCGCCCCAGGCAGCCAATATGGCTACACCTTC
.,TRBV3-1/TRBV3-2,.,TRBJ1-2,CASSQEVQPGGYTF,TGTGCCAGCAGCCAAGAGGTACAGCCGGGAGGCTACACCTTC
.,TRBV7-9,.,TRBJ1-1,CASSPPGPDTEAFF,TGTGCCAGCAGCCCACCAGGTCCGGACACTGAAGCTTTCTTT
TRBD1,TRBV2,.,TRBJ1-2,CASSVGQDYGYTF,TGTGCCAGCAGCGTAGGACAGGATTATGGCTACACCTTC
TRBD1,TRBV7-2,.,TRBJ1-1,CASRTGNTEAFF,TGTGCCAGTCGGACAGGAAACACTGAAGCTTTCTTT
TRBD1,TRBV7-2,.,TRBJ1-2,CASLVRGFGGYTF,TGTGCCAGCTTGGTCAGGGGGTTTGGTGGCTACACCTTC
.,TRBV7-9,few,TRBJ1-6,CASSGGRQRSPLHF,TGTGCCAGCAGCGGGGGCAGGCAGCGTTCACCCCTCCACTTT
.,TRBV7-2,.,TRBJ2-5,CASSRVTPGQETQYF,TGTGCCAGCAGCCGCGTAACCCCGGGGCAAGAGACCCAGTACTTC
.,TRBV3-1/TRBV3-2,.,TRBJ2-5,CASSQGQLGAETQYF,TGTGCCAGCAGCCAAGGGCAGCTGGGCGCGGAGACCCAGTACTTC
.,TRBV18,.,TRBJ1-1,CASSPPQGYNTEAFF,TGTGCCAGCTCACCACCCCAGGGTTACAACACTGAAGCTTTCTTT
.,TRBV29-1,.,TRBJ1-5,CSVAMGGGNQPQHF,TGCAGCGTTGCCATGGGAGGAGGCAATCAGCCCCAGCATTTT
.,TRBV11-3,.,TRBJ1-1,CASSLGGGANTEAFF,TGTGCCAGCAGCTTAGGGGGGGGCGCGAACACTGAAGCTTTCTTT
TRBD1,TRBV5-1,.,TRBJ1-1,CASSFTGDTEAFF,TGCGCCAGCAGCTTTACAGGGGACACTGAAGCTTTCTTT
TRBD2,TRBV29-1,.,TRBJ2-4,CSAGTSGEIQYF,TGCAGCGCAGGGACTAGCGGGGAAATTCAGTACTTC
.,TRBV6-5,.,TRBJ2-2,CATHQGIAGELFF,TGCGCCACTCATCAGGGTATCGCCGGGGAGCTGTTTTTT
.,TRBV6-6,once,TRBJ2-3,CASSERELTDTQYF,TGTGCCAGCAGCGAACGGGAGCTCACAGATACGCAGTATTTT
.,TRBV7-2,.,TRBJ1-5,CASSLDRGNQPQHF,TGTGCCAGCAGCTTAGATCGGGGAAATCAGCCCCAGCATTTT
TRBD2,TRBV5-6,.,TRBJ2-5,CASSLELAGGEETQYF,TGTGCCAGCAGCTTGGAGCTAGCGGGGGGGGAAGAGACCCAGTACTTC
.,TRBV5-4,.,TRBJ2-2,CASSLAGTGNTGELFF,TGTGCCAGCAGCTTGGCCGGAACAGGGAACACCGGGGAGCTGTTTTTT
TRBD1,TRBV5-6,.,TRBJ1-2,CASSLRQGSPYGYTF,TGTGCCAGCAGCTTGAGACAGGGGAGTCCATATGGCTACACCTTC
.,TRBV19,.,TRBJ2-5,CASKETAGSQETQYF,TGTGCCAGTAAAGAAACGGCGGGATCGCAAGAGACCCAGTACTTC
TRBD1,TRBV19,.,TRBJ1-5,CASSLTGILPQPQHF,TGTGCCAGTAGTCTGACAGGGATATTGCCTCAGCCCCAGCATTTT
.,TRBV11-2,once,TRBJ1-6,CASRHPGGAVGPLHF,TGTGCCAGCAGGCACCCCGGGGGAGCTGTTGGTCCCCTCCACTTT
.,TRBV5-1,.,TRBJ1-3,CASSLAGVGNTIYF,TGCGCCAGCAGCTTGGCAGGGGTTGGAAACACCATATATTTT
TRBD1,TRBV19,.,TRBJ1-5,CASSVPGTGGQPQHF,TGTGCCAGTAGTGTCCCTGGGACAGGCGGTCAGCCCCAGCATTTT
TRBD2,TRBV2,.,TRBJ2-5,CASSPPGLGGETQYF,TGTGCCAGCAGTCCGCCGGGACTAGGGGGGGAGACCCAGTACTTC
TRBD2,TRBV7-9,.,TRBJ2-1,CASSSPWTSVYNEQFF,TGTGCCAGCAGCTCACCTTGGACTAGCGTCTACAATGAGCAGTTCTTC
.,TRBV3-1/TRBV3-2,.,TRBJ2-2,CASSPNPGGELFF,TGTGCCAGCAGCCCGAATCCAGGCGGGGAGCTGTTTTTT
.,TRBV29-1,.,TRBJ1-2,CSVAAGAGYTF,TGCAGCGTTGCTGCAGGGGCTGGCTACACCTTC
.,TRBV2,.,TRBJ2-6,CASSERRDPSSGANVLTF,TGTGCCAGCAGTGAAAGGAGGGACCCGAGCTCTGGGGCCAACGTCCTGACTTTC
TRBD1,TRBV15,.,TRBJ1-6,CATSRQGDSPLHF,TGTGCCACCAGCAGGCAGGGGGATTCACCCCTCCACTTT
TRBD1,TRBV6-5,.,TRBJ1-2,CATTGQGVHGYTF,TGTGCCACCACGGGACAGGGGGTACATGGCTACACCTTC
.,TRBV5-5,.,TRBJ1-3,CASSYQLGSGNTIYF,TGTGCCAGCAGCTATCAACTAGGCTCTGGAAACACCATATATTTT